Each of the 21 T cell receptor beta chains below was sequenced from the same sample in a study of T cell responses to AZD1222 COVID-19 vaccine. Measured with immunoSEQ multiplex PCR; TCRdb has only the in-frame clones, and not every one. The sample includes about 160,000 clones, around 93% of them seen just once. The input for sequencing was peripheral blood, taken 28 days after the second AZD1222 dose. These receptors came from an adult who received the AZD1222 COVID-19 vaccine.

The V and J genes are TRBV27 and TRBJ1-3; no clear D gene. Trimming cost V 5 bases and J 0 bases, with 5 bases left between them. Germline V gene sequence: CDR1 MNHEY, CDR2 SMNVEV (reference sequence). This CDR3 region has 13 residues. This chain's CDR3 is CASSISSGNTIYF. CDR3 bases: TGTGCCAGCAGTATCAGCTCTGGAAACACCATATATTTT.

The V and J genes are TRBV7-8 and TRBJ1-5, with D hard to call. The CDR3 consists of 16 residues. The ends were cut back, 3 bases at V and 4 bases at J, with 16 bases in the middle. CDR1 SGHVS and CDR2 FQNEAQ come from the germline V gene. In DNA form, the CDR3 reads TGTGCCAGCAGCTTCCGGGCCCCCCTGGAAAATCAGCCCCAGCATTTT. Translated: CASSFRAPLENQPQHF. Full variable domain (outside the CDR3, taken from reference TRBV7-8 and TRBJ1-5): GAGVSQSPRYKVAKRGQDVALRCDPISGHVSLFWYQQALGQGPEFLTYFQNEAQLDKSGLPSDRFFAERPEGSVSTLKIQRTQQEDSAVYLCASSFRAPLENQPQHFGDGTRLSIL.

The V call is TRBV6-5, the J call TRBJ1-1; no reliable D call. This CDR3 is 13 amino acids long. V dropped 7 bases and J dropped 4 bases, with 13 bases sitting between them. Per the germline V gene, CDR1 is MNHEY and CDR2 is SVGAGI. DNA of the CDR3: TGTGCCAGCAATCGGTGGAGTAGCACTGAAGCTTTCTTT. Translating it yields CASNRWSSTEAFF.

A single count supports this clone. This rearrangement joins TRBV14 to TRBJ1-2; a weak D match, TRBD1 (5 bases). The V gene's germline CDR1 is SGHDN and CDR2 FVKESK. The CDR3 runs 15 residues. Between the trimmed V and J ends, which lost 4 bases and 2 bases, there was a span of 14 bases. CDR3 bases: TGTGCCAGCAGCCCGCGAGGGGTTCCAAACTATGGCTACACCTTC. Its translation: CASSPRGVPNYGYTF.

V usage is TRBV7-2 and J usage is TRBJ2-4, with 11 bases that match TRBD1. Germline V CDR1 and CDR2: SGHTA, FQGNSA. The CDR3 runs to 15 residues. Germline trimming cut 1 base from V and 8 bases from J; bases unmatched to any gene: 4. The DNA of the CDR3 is TGTGCCAGCAGCTTAGGGACAGGGGGCAGGTACATTCAGTACTTC. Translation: CASSLGTGGRYIQYF.

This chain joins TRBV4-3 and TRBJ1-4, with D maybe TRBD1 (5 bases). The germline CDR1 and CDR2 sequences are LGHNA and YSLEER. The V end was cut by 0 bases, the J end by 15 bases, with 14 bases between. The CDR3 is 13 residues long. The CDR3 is CASSQDLEGGVFF. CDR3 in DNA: TGCGCCAGCAGCCAAGACTTGGAGGGAGGGGTGTTTTTT.

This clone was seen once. DNA of the CDR3: TGTGCCAGCAAGGGGCGGGCGAATGAAAAACTGTTTTTT. It encodes CASKGRANEKLFF. The rearrangement links TRBV12-3 or TRBV12-4 to TRBJ1-4, with D possibly TRBD1 on 5 matching bases. The CDR3 contains 13 residues. Trimming removed 7 bases from V and 5 bases from J, with 11 bases in between.

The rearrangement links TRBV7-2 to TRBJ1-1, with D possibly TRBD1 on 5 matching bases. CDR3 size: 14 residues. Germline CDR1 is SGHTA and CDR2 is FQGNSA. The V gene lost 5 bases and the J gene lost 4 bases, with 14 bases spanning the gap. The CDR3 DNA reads TGTGCCAGCAGCGGGCAGGGCCCGGGCACTGAAGCTTTCTTT. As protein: CASSGQGPGTEAFF.

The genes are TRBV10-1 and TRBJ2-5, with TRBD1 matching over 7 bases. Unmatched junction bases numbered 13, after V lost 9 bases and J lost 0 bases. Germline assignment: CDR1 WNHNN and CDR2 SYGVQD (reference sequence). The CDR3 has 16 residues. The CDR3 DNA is TGCGCCAGGGCAGGGACAGCAACCACAAACCAAGAGACCCAGTACTTC. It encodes CARAGTATTNQETQYF.

The CDR3 spells CASSPTLGGGTEAFF. In nucleotides, the CDR3 is TGTGCCAGCAGTCCGACACTGGGGGGTGGAACTGAAGCTTTCTTT. The genes are TRBV5-6 and TRBJ1-1; tentative D call: TRBD1 (5 bases). Germline values: CDR1 SGHDT, CDR2 YYEEEE. The CDR3 runs to 15 residues. V lost 5 bases and J lost 5, with 19 bases in between.

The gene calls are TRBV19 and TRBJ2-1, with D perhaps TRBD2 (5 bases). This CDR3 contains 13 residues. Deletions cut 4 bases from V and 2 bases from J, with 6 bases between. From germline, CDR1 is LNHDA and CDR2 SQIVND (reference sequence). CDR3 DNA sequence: TGTGCCAGTAGTACACTAGCCTACAATGAGCAGTTCTTC. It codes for CASSTLAYNEQFF.

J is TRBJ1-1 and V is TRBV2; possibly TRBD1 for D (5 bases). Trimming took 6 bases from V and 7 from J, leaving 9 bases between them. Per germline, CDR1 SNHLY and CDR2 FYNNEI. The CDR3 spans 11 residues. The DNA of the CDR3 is TGTGCCAGCAGGACGCAGGGTGAAGCTTTCTTT. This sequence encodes CASRTQGEAFF.

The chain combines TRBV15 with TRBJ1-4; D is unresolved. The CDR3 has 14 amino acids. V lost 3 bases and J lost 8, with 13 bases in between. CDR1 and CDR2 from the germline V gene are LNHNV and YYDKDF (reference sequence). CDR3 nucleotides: TGTGCCACCAGCAGCGACCCAAACCGGGAAAAACTGTTTTTT. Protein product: CATSSDPNREKLFF.

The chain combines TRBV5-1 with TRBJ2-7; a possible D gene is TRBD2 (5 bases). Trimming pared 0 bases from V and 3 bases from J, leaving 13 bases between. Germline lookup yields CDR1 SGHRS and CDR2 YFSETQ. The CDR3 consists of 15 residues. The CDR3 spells CASSLEAGDYYEQYF. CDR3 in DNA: TGCGCCAGCAGCTTGGAGGCAGGAGACTACTACGAGCAGTACTTC.

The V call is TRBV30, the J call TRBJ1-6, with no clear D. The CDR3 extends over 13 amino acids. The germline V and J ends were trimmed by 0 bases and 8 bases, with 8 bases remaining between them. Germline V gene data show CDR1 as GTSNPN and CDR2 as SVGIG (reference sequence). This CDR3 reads CAWSVGRDSPLHF. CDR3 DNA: TGTGCCTGGAGTGTGGGTAGGGATTCACCCCTCCACTTT. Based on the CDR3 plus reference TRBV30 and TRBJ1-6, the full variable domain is SQTIHQWPATLVQPVGSPLSLECTVEGTSNPNLYWYRQAAGRGLQLLFYSVGIGQISSEVPQNLSASRPQDRQFILSSKKLLLSDSGFYLCAWSVGRDSPLHFGNGTRLTVT.

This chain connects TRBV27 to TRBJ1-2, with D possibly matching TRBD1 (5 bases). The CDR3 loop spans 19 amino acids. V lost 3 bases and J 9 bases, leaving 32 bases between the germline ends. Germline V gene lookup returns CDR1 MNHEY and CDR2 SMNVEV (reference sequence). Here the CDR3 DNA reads TGTGCCAGCAGTTTTTCCGGGAGGGACCTACACATATCTACCGCAAGCTACACCTTC. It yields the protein CASSFSGRDLHISTASYTF.

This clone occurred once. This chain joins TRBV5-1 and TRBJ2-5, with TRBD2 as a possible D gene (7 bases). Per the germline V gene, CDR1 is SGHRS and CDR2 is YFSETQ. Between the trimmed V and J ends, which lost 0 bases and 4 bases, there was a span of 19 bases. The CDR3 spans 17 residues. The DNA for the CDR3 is TGCGCCAGCAGCTTGGTCGGCGGGGGCCTTGCGGTAGAGACCCAGTACTTC. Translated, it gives CASSLVGGGLAVETQYF.

CDR3 in DNA: TGTGCCAGCAGTGAGCAGGGACCCTACCAAGAGACCCAGTACTTC. Its protein is CASSEQGPYQETQYF. The chain carries TRBV2 and TRBJ2-5; D possibly uses TRBD1 or TRBD2 (5 bases each). The CDR3 is 15 amino acids. The V end was cut by 3 bases, the J end by 0 bases, with 11 bases between. CDR1 is SNHLY, CDR2 FYNNEI, per germline.

The CDR3 nucleotides are TGTGCCAGCAGGGGACGAATGAACACTGAAGCTTTCTTT. Translated, it gives CASRGRMNTEAFF. The genes are TRBV6-5 and TRBJ1-1; D might be TRBD1 (5 bases). This CDR3 contains 13 residues. The V end was cut by 6 bases, the J end by 0 bases, with 8 bases between. CDR1 and CDR2 (germline): MNHEY, SVGAGI.

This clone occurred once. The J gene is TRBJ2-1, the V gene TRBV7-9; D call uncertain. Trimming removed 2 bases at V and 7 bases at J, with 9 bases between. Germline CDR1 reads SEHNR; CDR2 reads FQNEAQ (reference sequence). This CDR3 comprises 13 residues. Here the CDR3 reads CASSLTLDNEQFF. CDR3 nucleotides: TGTGCCAGCAGCTTAACTCTAGATAATGAGCAGTTCTTC.

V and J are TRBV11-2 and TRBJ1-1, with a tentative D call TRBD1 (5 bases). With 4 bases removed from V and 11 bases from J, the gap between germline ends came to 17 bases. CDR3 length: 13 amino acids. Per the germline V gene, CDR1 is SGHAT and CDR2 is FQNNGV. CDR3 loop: CASSSGRGPTAFF. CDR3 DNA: TGTGCCAGCAGCTCCGGACGGGGACCCACGGCTTTCTTT.